One sample yielded the 4 T cell receptor beta chains listed below, sequenced in a study of blood T cell repertoires in COVID-19. Measured with immunoSEQ multiplex PCR; TCRdb has only the in-frame clones, and not every one. The sample includes a few hundred thousand clones, approximately 88% of them seen just once. Sample: PBMCs or T cells enriched from blood (not recorded which). The receptors come from a woman aged 18-29 years who had recovered from COVID-19.

The CDR3, as DNA: TGTGCCAGCAGCCTAAAGGCGGTACATCGGGATGAAAAACTGTTTTTT. Translated: CASSLKAVHRDEKLFF. The chain combines TRBV3-1 (or the pseudogene TRBV3-2) with TRBJ1-4; the D is unclear. This CDR3 has 16 amino acids. Germline V gene data show CDR1 as LGHDT and CDR2 as YNNKEL (reference sequence). The germline V and J ends were trimmed by 4 bases and 6 bases, with 18 bases remaining between them.

The chain employs TRBV5-8 and TRBJ1-2, with D possibly being TRBD1 (5 bases). The CDR3 is 13 residues long. Trimming removed 0 bases from V and 7 bases from J, with 10 bases in between. In germline, CDR1 is SGHTS, CDR2 YDEGEE. The CDR3 DNA reads as TGTGCCAGCAGCTTGGTAGGGGTGGCTGGCTACACCTTC. As protein: CASSLVGVAGYTF.

This clone appeared a single time. This rearrangement joins TRBV5-8 to TRBJ1-4; weak D call: TRBD1 (6 bases). The CDR3 runs 12 residues. The ends were cut back, 5 bases at V and 9 bases at J, with 11 bases in the middle. The germline CDR1 and CDR2 sequences are SGHTS and YDEGEE. The DNA of the CDR3 is TGTGCCAGCAGAGGGGGACCACAAAAACTGTTTTTT. Its translation: CASRGGPQKLFF.

The chain uses TRBV6-5 and TRBJ2-7; 7 bases map to TRBD1. The CDR3 covers 14 residues. From germline, CDR1 is MNHEY and CDR2 SVGAGI. V gave up 6 bases and J gave up 2 bases; unmatched junction bases: 7. CDR3 in DNA: TGTGCCAGCAGCAAAACCGGGACAGCCTACGAGCAGTACTTC. This codes for CASSKTGTAYEQYF.